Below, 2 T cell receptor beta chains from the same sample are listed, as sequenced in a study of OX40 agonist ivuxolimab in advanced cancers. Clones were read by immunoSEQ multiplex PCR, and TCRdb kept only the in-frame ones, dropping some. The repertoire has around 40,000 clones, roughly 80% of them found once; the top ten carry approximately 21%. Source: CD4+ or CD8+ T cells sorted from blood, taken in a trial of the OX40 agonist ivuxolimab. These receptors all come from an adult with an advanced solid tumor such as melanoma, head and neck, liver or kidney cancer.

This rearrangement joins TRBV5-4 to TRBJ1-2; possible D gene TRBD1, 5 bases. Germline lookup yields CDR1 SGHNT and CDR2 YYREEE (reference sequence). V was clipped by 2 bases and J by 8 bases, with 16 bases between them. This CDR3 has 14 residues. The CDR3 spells CASSFGAGLYGYTF. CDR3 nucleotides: TGTGCCAGCAGCTTCGGGGCAGGGTTATACGGCTACACCTTC.

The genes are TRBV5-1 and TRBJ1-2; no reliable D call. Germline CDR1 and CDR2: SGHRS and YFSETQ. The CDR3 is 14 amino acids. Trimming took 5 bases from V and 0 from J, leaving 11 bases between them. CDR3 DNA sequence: TGCGCCAGCAGTTGGGGTAACGCTAACTATGGCTACACCTTC. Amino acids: CASSWGNANYGYTF. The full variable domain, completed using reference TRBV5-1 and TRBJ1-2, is KAGVTQTPRYLIKTRGQQVTLSCSPISGHRSVSWYQQTPGQGLQFLFEYFSETQRNKGNFPGRFSGRQFSNSRSEMNVSTLELGDSALYLCASSWGNANYGYTFGSGTRLTVV.